This T cell receptor beta chain was sequenced during a study of blood T cells in healthy people across ages. Trimming shortened V by 6 bases and J by 1 base, and 11 bases separated the two germline ends. The CDR3 consists of 14 residues. Germline CDR1 and CDR2: MNHNS and SASEGT. With respect to this clonotype: Its antigen is not identified.

Alongside a J-beta primer mix, a sample-barcoded 5' primer served in a second PCR lasting 7 to 11 cycles. TCRdb reprocessed the 5' RACE reads via MiXCR and lists one record per CDR3 protein. The sample contains around 690,000 distinct CDR3 sequences, roughly 50% of which appear only once. PBMCs, at least 6.5 million per sample, were isolated. The authors extracted at least 5.5 micrograms of total RNA per sample. The study's findings and limits: PBMCs were not sorted, which prevented a conclusive comparison of naive versus antigen-experienced cells. A roughly linear age-dependent decrease characterized TCR beta diversity per million T cells.

This chain links TRBV6-1 with TRBJ2-3; D gene uncertain. Sequenced sample: blood. The TCR was taken from a man aged 55 to 70 in good health. The CDR3 coding sequence is TGTGCCAGCAGGGCCTTCTCGGGCACAGATACGCAGTATTTT. Its protein is CASRAFSGTDTQYF.